The 5 T cell receptor beta chains below all came from one sample that was sequenced in a study of blood T cell repertoires in COVID-19. Measured with immunoSEQ multiplex PCR; TCRdb has only the in-frame clones, and not every one. The table records roughly 150,000 clones, 70% to 90% of them present only once. The sequenced sample consisted of peripheral blood. The source is a woman aged 80 or over with COVID-19, enrolled during active disease.

The genes are TRBV2 and TRBJ2-7; weak D call: TRBD2 (7 bases). CDR1 SNHLY and CDR2 FYNNEI come from the germline V gene. Between the trimmed V and J ends, which lost 1 base and 6 bases, there was a span of 10 bases. The CDR3 is 13 amino acids. CDR3 protein: CASSEVGGGEQYF. CDR3 bases: TGTGCCAGCAGTGAAGTAGGGGGGGGCGAGCAGTACTTC.

This chain links TRBV3-1 (or the pseudogene TRBV3-2) with TRBJ2-5; TRBD2 is a possible D gene (6 bases). Trimming left V 0 bases short and J 3 bases short, with 11 bases between. The CDR3 contains 15 residues. Germline V CDR1 and CDR2: LGHDT, YNNKEL (reference sequence). CDR3 protein: CASSQEELAEETQYF. The CDR3 DNA follows: TGTGCCAGCAGCCAAGAGGAACTAGCCGAAGAGACCCAGTACTTC.

V is TRBV5-1 and J is TRBJ1-1; D is uncertain. The V end lost 4 bases, the J end lost 1 base, and 11 bases lay between the germline ends. The CDR3 is made up of 14 amino acids. CDR1 is SGHRS and CDR2 is YFSETQ in the germline V gene. The CDR3 loop is CASSLDGTNTEAFF. For the CDR3, the DNA is TGCGCCAGCAGCCTGGACGGTACGAACACTGAAGCTTTCTTT. Supplemented by reference TRBV5-1 and TRBJ1-1, the full variable domain reads KAGVTQTPRYLIKTRGQQVTLSCSPISGHRSVSWYQQTPGQGLQFLFEYFSETQRNKGNFPGRFSGRQFSNSRSEMNVSTLELGDSALYLCASSLDGTNTEAFFGQGTRLTVV.

This clone was picked up one time. The rearrangement joins TRBV4-2 to TRBJ2-4; TRBD2 is a possible D gene (6 bases). CDR3 size: 16 residues. Germline CDR1 LGHNA, CDR2 YNFKEQ. Deletions cut 0 bases from V and 2 bases from J, with 11 bases between. The CDR3 DNA reads TGTGCCAGCAGCCAAGATCCCGGAGGGCCCAAAAACATTCAGTACTTC. Translating gives CASSQDPGGPKNIQYF.

This rearrangement joins TRBV29-1 to TRBJ1-2, with D hard to call. Germline V gene data show CDR1 as SQVTM and CDR2 as ANQGSEA. This CDR3 is 13 amino acids long. V shed 3 bases and J shed 4 bases, with 12 bases lying between them. CDR3 coding DNA: TGCAGCGTTGACGGCGGCAGTCCCTATGGCTACACCTTC. It yields the protein CSVDGGSPYGYTF.